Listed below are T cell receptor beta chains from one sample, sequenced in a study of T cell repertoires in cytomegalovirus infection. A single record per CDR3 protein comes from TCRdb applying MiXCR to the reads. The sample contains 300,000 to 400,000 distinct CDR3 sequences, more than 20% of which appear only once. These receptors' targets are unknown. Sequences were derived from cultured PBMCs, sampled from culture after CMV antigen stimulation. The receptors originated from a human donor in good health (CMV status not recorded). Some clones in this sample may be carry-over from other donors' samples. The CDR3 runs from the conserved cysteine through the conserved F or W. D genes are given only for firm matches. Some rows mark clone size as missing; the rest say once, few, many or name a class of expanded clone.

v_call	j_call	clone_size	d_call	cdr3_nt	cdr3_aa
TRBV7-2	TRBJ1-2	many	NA	TGTGCCAGCAGCTCTGGGCGGGACGGCTATGGCTACACCTTC	CASSSGRDGYGYTF
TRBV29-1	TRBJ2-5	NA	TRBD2	TGCAGCGGTGGACCCGGCGGGGGGGAGACCCAGTACTTC	CSGGPGGGETQYF
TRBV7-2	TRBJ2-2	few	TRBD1	TGTGCCAGCAGCTTGGACAGGGGGAAAGGGGAGCTGTTTTTT	CASSLDRGKGELFF
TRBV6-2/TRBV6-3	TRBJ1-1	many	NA	TGTGCCAGCAGCCCCGGGTCCTGGGAAGCTTTCTTT	CASSPGSWEAFF
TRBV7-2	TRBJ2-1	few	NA	TGTGCCAGCAGCTTCGGGCCTAACAATGAGCAGTTCTTC	CASSFGPNNEQFF
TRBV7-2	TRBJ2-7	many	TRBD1	TGTGCCAGCAGCATTACGGGGACAGGGGGGACTGAGCAGTACTTC	CASSITGTGGTEQYF
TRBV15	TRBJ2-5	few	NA	TGTGCCACCAGCCCTCTTGGGGAAGAGACCCAGTACTTC	CATSPLGEETQYF
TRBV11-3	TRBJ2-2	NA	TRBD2	TGTGCCAGCAGCCCCGGGAGGGGTCACACCGGGGAGCTGTTTTTT	CASSPGRGHTGELFF
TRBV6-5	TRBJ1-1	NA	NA	TGTGCCATCGGCCCGAGTCTAGGCACTGAAGCTTTCTTT	CAIGPSLGTEAFF
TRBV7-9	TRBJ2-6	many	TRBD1	TGTGCCAGCAGCCGGGGACAGGGGAATCGGGGGGCCAACGTCCTGACTTTC	CASSRGQGNRGANVLTF
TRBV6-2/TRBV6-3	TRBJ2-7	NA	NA	TGTGCCAGCAGTGGGACATGGGATTCCTACGAGCAGTACTTC	CASSGTWDSYEQYF
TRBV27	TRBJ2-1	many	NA	TGTGCCAGCAGTTTTAGGACCAATTGGGATGAGCAGTTCTTC	CASSFRTNWDEQFF
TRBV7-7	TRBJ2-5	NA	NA	TGTGCTAGCAGCTTAAGGATGAAGAGGACCCAGTACTTC	CASSLRMKRTQYF
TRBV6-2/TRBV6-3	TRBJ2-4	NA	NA	TGTGCCAGCAGATCCAGGGGACTAGCCAAAAACATTCAGTACTTC	CASRSRGLAKNIQYF
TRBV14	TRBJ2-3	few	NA	TGTGCCAGCAGCCAACGAGAAGGAGGTTGGACAGATACGCAGTATTTT	CASSQREGGWTDTQYF
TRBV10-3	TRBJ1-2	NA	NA	TGTGCCATCAGTGAGTCACTTGCAAATAACTATGGCTACACCTTC	CAISESLANNYGYTF
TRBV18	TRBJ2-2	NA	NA	TGTGCCAGCTCACCTCTAGGGCTCAAGTATGCCGGGGAGCTGTTTTTT	CASSPLGLKYAGELFF
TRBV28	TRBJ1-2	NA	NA	TGTGCCAGCAGTCCTCCCGCAGCTAACTATGGCTACACCTTC	CASSPPAANYGYTF
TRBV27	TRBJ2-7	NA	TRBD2	TGTGCCAGCAGTTTCTTGGGACTAGCGGGAGTCTCCTACGAGCAGTACTTC	CASSFLGLAGVSYEQYF
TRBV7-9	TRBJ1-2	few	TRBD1	TGTGCCAGCAGGGGGACAGGGGGCGCGGATGGCTACACCTTC	CASRGTGGADGYTF
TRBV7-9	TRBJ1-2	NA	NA	TGTGCCAGCAGCTTAATACCTACCCCGGGATCCGGGGATGGCTACACCTTC	CASSLIPTPGSGDGYTF
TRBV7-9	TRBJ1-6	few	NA	TGTGCCAGCAGCCAGGGAGATTCACCCCTCCACTTT	CASSQGDSPLHF
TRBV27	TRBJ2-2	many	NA	TGTGCCAGCAGTTTAGGGGGGTCGGCCGGGGAGCTGTTTTTT	CASSLGGSAGELFF
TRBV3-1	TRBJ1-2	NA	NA	TGTGCCAGCAGCCAAGATTGGTTACCTCAGGGAGGCTACACCTTC	CASSQDWLPQGGYTF
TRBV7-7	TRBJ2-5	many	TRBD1	TGTGCTAGCAGCTTAACGAACAGGGGCGAGACCCAGTACTTC	CASSLTNRGETQYF
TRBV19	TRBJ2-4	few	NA	TGTGCCAGTAGTGTTTGGGACGGCCACAAAAACATTCAGTACTTC	CASSVWDGHKNIQYF
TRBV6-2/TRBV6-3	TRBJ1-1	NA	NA	TGTGCCAGCAGGGAACCAGTGAACACTGAAGCTTTCTTT	CASREPVNTEAFF
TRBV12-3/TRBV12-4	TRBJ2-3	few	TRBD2	TGTGCCAGCAGACTAGCGGGAGGACCCCCCAATACGCAGTATTTT	CASRLAGGPPNTQYF
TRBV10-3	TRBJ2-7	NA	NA	TGTGCCATCAGGACTCTGGACGAGCAGTACTTC	CAIRTLDEQYF
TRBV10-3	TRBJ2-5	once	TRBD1	TGTGCCATCAGTCGACAACGGACAGGGAAAGAGACCCAGTACTTC	CAISRQRTGKETQYF
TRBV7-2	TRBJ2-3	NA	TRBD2	TGTGCCAGCAGCAGGACTAGCGGGTTTGCAGATACGCAGTATTTT	CASSRTSGFADTQYF